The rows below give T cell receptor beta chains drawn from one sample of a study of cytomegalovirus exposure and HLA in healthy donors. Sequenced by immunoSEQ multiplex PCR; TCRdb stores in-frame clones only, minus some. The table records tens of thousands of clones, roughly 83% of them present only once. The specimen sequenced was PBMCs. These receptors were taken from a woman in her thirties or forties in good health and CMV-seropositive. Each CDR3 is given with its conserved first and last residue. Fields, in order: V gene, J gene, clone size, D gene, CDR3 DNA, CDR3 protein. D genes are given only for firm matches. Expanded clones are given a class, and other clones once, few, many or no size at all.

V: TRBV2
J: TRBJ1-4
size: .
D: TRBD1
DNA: TGTGCCAGCAGCATACGACCGGGACAGGCCGAAAAACTGTTTTTT
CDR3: CASSIRPGQAEKLFF

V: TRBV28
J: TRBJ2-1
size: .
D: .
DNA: TGTGCCAGCAGTCACTACCTTAATGAGCAGTTCTTC
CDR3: CASSHYLNEQFF

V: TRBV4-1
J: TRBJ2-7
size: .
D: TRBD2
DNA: TGCGCCAGCAGCCAAGACAGAAGCGGCGGGAGCTCCTACGAGCAGTACTTC
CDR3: CASSQDRSGGSSYEQYF

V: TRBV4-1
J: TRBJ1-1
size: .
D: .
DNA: TGCGCCAGCAGCCAAGGGGGCTCCACTGAAGCTTTCTTT
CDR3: CASSQGGSTEAFF

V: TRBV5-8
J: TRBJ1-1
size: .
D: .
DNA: TGTGCCAGCAGCTTCGTCGAGGCTGAAGCTTTCTTT
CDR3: CASSFVEAEAFF

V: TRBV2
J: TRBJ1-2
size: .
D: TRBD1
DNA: TGTGCCAGCAGTAGGACAGGGGCAGGCTACACCTTC
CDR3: CASSRTGAGYTF

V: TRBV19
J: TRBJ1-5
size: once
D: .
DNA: TGTGCCAGTAGTATGAGGGAGAATTCAGCCCAGCCCCAGCATTTT
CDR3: CASSMRENSAQPQHF

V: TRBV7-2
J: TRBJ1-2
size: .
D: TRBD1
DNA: TGTGCCAGCAGCTCCGACAGGGGGCCATATGGCTACACCTTC
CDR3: CASSSDRGPYGYTF

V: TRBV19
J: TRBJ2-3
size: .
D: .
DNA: TGTGCCAGTAGACTCGTTGAGACAGATACGCAGTATTTT
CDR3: CASRLVETDTQYF

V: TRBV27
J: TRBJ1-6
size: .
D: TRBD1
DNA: TGTGCCAGCAGTTCGACAGGGCTAAATTCACCCCTCCACTTT
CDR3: CASSSTGLNSPLHF

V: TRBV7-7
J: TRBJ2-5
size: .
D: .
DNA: TGTGCTAGCAGTTCTAGCCCGGAGGGGACCCAGTACTTC
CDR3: CASSSSPEGTQYF

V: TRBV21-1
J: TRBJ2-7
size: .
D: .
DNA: TGTGCCAGCAGCAAATACAGAACACGAGCTTTCTACGAGCAGTACTTC
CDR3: CASSKYRTRAFYEQYF

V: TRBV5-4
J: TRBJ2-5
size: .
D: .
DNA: TGTGCCAGCAGCCCAGGGTCAACAAAAGAGACCCAGTACTTC
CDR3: CASSPGSTKETQYF

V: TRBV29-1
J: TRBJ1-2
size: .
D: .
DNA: TGCAGCGTTGGGACCGGGGGGACTGACAACTATGGCTACACCTTC
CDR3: CSVGTGGTDNYGYTF

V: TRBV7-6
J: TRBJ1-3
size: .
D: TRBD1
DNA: TGTGCCAGCAGTTCGACCCCAGGACAGGCTATCTCTGGAAACACCATATATTTT
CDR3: CASSSTPGQAISGNTIYF

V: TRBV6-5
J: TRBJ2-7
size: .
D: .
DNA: TGTGCCAGCAGTTCCGGGAGAAGCTACGAGCAGTACTTC
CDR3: CASSSGRSYEQYF

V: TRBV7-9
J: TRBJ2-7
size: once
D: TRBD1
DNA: TGTGCCAGCAGCTTAATACAGGGGCTTAGCTCCTACGAGCAGTACTTC
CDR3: CASSLIQGLSSYEQYF

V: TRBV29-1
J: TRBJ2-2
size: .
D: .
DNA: TGCAGCGTAGCTACAGGGTTCGGGACCGGGGAGCTGTTTTTT
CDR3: CSVATGFGTGELFF

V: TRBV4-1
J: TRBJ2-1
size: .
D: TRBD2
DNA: TGCGCCAGCAGCCAAGATCAGGGGACTAGCGGGAGGGCCGCGAGGGGTGAGCAGTTCTTC
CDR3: CASSQDQGTSGRAARGEQFF

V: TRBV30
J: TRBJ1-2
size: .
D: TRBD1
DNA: TGTGCCTGGAGCCCTAAGAGGGGGCTCTACTATGGCTACACCTTC
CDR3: CAWSPKRGLYYGYTF

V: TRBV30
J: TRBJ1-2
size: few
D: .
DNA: TGTGCCTGGACTACTCGCGCAGGAGGCTACACCTTC
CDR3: CAWTTRAGGYTF

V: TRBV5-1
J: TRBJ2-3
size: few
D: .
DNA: TGCGCCAGCAGCTTGGGAGGCAGGGGTCCCACAGATACGCAGTATTTT
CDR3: CASSLGGRGPTDTQYF

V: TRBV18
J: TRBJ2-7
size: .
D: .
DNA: TGTGCCAGCTCACCGGGGAGATCCTACGAGCAGTACTTC
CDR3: CASSPGRSYEQYF

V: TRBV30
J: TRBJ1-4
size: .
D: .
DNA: TGTGCCTGGAGTGTATTGACAGGCACTAATGAAAAACTGTTTTTT
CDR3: CAWSVLTGTNEKLFF

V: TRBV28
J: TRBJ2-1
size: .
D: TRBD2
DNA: TGTGCCAGCAGTCCACTAGCGGACTCCTACAATGAGCAGTTCTTC
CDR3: CASSPLADSYNEQFF

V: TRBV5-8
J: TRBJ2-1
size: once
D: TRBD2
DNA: TGTGCCAGCAGCTTGGGGCGGGGGGGCTCCTACAATGAGCAGTTCTTC
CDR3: CASSLGRGGSYNEQFF

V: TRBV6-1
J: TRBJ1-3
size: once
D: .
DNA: TGTGCCAGCAGTGAATACCGGGGAGTACCTGGAAACACCATATATTTT
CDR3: CASSEYRGVPGNTIYF

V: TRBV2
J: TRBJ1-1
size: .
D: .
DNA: TGTGCCAGCAGGGCAGGGGAAGGCACTGAAGCTTTCTTT
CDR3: CASRAGEGTEAFF

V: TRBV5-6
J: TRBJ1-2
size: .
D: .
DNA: TGTGCCAGCAGCTTGGTTGGGAGTGGCTACACCTTC
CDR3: CASSLVGSGYTF

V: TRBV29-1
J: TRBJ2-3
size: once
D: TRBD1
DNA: TGCAGCGTCTCGGACAGGGCTCGCGCAGATACGCAGTATTTT
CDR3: CSVSDRARADTQYF

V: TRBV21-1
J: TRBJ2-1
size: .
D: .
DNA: TGTGCCCGCGAGAAACGGGACATCAACAATGAGCAGTTCTTC
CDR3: CAREKRDINNEQFF

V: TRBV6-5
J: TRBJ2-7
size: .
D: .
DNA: TGTGCCAGCAGTGCCGTGGGGGGTGGTCGCTACGAGCAGTACTTC
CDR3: CASSAVGGGRYEQYF

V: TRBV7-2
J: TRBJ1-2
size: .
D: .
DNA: TGTGCCAGCAGCTTCCCCCCCGGCTATGGCTACACCTTC
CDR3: CASSFPPGYGYTF

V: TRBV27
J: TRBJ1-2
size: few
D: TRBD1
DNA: TGTGCCAGCAGTACATACGAGACAGGGGGTAACTATGGCTACACCTTC
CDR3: CASSTYETGGNYGYTF

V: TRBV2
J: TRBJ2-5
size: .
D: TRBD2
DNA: TGTGCCAGCAGTGCCTTAGCGGGGGGAAAGGAGACCCAGTACTTC
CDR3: CASSALAGGKETQYF

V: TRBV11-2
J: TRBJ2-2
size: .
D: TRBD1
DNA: TGTGCCAGCAGCTTGGGGACAGGGCAGAGCACCGGGGAGCTGTTTTTT
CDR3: CASSLGTGQSTGELFF

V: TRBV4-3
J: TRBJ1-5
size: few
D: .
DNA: TGCGCCAGCAGCCAAGGGCGGGTTAATAGCAATCAGCCCCAGCATTTT
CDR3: CASSQGRVNSNQPQHF